This TCR beta chain was captured in a study of blood T cell repertoires in COVID-19. Study-wide background: The United States, Italy and Spain were the sources of the acute and convalescent COVID-19 samples. Sample material is recorded as cDNA or gDNA derived from T cells, B-cell-depleted T cells, or PBMCs.

As processed by the authors: The assay estimated nucleated cells by amplifying reference gene primers. The assay was immunoSEQ multiplex PCR, and TCRdb's table has in-frame clones only and misses some. Clonal size and the V and J genes are those of that table, whereas D and trimming came from the DNA. This table has approximately 100,000 clones, around 90% appearing once. The CDR3 runs to 15 residues. V lost 4 bases, J lost 4 bases, and 5 bases stayed unmatched. The germline CDR1 and CDR2 sequences are SGHAT and FQNNGV. Sequencing used peripheral blood. The gene calls are TRBV11-2 and TRBJ2-2; 8 bases fit TRBD2. This clonotype originated in a man in his forties or fifties in a cohort sampled during active COVID-19. The CDR3 sequence: CASSSSGGFTGELFF. DNA of the CDR3: TGTGCCAGCAGCTCTTCGGGGGGGTTCACCGGGGAGCTGTTTTTT.